The subject of this entry is one T cell receptor beta chain. This sample was included in a study of T cells expressing NK-cell markers. TCRdb reanalyzed the 5' RACE reads and collapses them to one entry per CDR3 protein, without DNA. In total, the table holds fewer than 400,000 distinct CDR3 sequences. The source is a woman in her fifties or sixties in good health. The sequencing input was blood T cells: a sorted CD56 or NKG2C T cell subset, CD4+ or CD8+ T cells, or bulk PBMC T cells (not recorded which).

CDR3 loop: CSARDLFGVAGGPGEQFF. The V call is TRBV20-1, the J call TRBJ2-1; the D gene TCRdb calls, TRBD2, cannot be checked with no DNA. This CDR3 is 18 amino acids long. Germline V gene data show CDR1 as DFQATT and CDR2 as SNEGSKA (reference sequence).